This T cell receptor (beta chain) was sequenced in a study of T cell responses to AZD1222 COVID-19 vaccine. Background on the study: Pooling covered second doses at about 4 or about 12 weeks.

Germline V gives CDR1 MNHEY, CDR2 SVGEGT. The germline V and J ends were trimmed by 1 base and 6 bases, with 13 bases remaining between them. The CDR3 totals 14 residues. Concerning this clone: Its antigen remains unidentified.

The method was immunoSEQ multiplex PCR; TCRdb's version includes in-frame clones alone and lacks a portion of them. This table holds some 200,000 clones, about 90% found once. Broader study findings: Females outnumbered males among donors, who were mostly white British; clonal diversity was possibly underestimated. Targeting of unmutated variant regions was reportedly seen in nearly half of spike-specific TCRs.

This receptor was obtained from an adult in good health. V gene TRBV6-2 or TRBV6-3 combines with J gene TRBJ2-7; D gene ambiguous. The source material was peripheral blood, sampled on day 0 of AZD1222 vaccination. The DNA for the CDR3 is TGTGCCAGCAGTTACTTGGGTGATCTGGGCGAGCAGTACTTC. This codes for CASSYLGDLGEQYF.